This is a list of T cell receptor beta chains from one sample in a study of T cells in Graves' hyperthyroidism and ophthalmopathy. MiXCR, run by TCRdb on the multiplex PCR reads, gives a single entry per CDR3 protein. The table has hundreds of thousands of distinct CDR3 sequences, around 21% seen once. Sequenced input: blood. Receptors were obtained from a man younger than 40 with Graves' ophthalmopathy. CDR3s include the opening cysteine and the closing phenylalanine or tryptophan. D genes are given only for firm matches. The size of a clone is reported for some rows only, either as once, few or many, or as a class for expanded clones.

cdr3_nt	cdr3_aa	d_call	v_call	j_call	clone_size
TGTGCCAGCAGCTCTAAGAATTGGGAGGGTGGCTACACCTTC	CASSSKNWEGGYTF	NA	TRBV7-2	TRBJ1-2	NA
TGTGCCAGCAGTTATGGATATGGGTACAATGAGCAGTTCTTC	CASSYGYGYNEQFF	NA	TRBV6-2/TRBV6-3	TRBJ2-1	NA
TGTGCCAGCAGCAACGCAGAGAACACTGAAGCTTTCTTT	CASSNAENTEAFF	NA	TRBV28	TRBJ1-1	many
TGTGCCAGTAGTCCCTCCTATGATAGCGGGATGCACGAGCAGTACTTC	CASSPSYDSGMHEQYF	TRBD2	TRBV19	TRBJ2-7	many
TGTGCCAGCAGCTGGACAGGGGGTTTAGATGAGCAGTTCTTC	CASSWTGGLDEQFF	TRBD1	TRBV7-3	TRBJ2-1	many
TGTGCCAGCAGTTTAAAGGGGGTGGTAGATGGCTACACCTTC	CASSLKGVVDGYTF	NA	TRBV27	TRBJ1-2	many
TGTGCCAGTAGCCTATCGGGGTTTCAAGGCAATCAGCCCCAGCATTTT	CASSLSGFQGNQPQHF	NA	TRBV19	TRBJ1-5	NA
TGTGCCAGCAGCCCGGACAGGGGGAGTCCACCCCTCCACTTT	CASSPDRGSPPLHF	TRBD1	TRBV11-1	TRBJ1-6	many
TGTGCCAGCAATAAAAAGGGGACAGGCGGTGAAAAACTGTTTTTT	CASNKKGTGGEKLFF	TRBD1	TRBV2	TRBJ1-4	NA
TGTGCCACGGGGCAGGTCAACCAAGAGACCCAGTACTTC	CATGQVNQETQYF	NA	TRBV10-3	TRBJ2-5	NA
TGTGCCAGCAGCGACGAAGGGACATTGTGGGAGACCCAGTACTTC	CASSDEGTLWETQYF	NA	TRBV9	TRBJ2-5	NA
TGCAGTGCTAGAGACTTCGAAGGACGGCATAGCAATCAGCCCCAGCATTTT	CSARDFEGRHSNQPQHF	NA	TRBV20-1	TRBJ1-5	many
TGTGCCAGCAGTTTCTACCGGGACAGACCTACCTACGAGCAGTACTTC	CASSFYRDRPTYEQYF	TRBD1	TRBV27	TRBJ2-7	NA
TGCAGTGCTAGGTCGGGAGGGCTGTATAATTCACCCCTCCACTTT	CSARSGGLYNSPLHF	NA	TRBV20-1	TRBJ1-6	few
TGTGCCAGCAGCCAAGAGGACTCATTACCCTACGAGCAGTACTTC	CASSQEDSLPYEQYF	NA	TRBV3-1	TRBJ2-7	many
TGTGCCAGCAGCTCCCCGGACAGGGGGCGCGGCTACACCTTC	CASSSPDRGRGYTF	TRBD1	TRBV5-4	TRBJ1-2	NA
TGTGCCAGCAGCCAAGCGCCGGGGCCTAACTACGAGCAGTACTTC	CASSQAPGPNYEQYF	NA	TRBV3-1	TRBJ2-7	NA
TGTGCCAGCAGCTCCCGAGAGAGGGGACATGTTAACTATGGCTACACCTTC	CASSSRERGHVNYGYTF	NA	TRBV9	TRBJ1-2	NA
TGCAGTGCTAGAGCGCCGGCCGGGGGGGGAAGAAACTATGGCTACACCTTC	CSARAPAGGGRNYGYTF	NA	TRBV20-1	TRBJ1-2	few
TGTGCCAGCAGCTTAGAACCTGCGGCTAGCGGGAGAGGCGTTGGTGAGCAGTTCTTC	CASSLEPAASGRGVGEQFF	TRBD2	TRBV7-2	TRBJ2-1	NA
TGTGCCAGCCAGGGAGGTGGCCCTGAAGCTTTCTTT	CASQGGGPEAFF	NA	TRBV11-2	TRBJ1-1	many
TGTGCGTTGCGGGCGGGGTTATCCAATGAGCAGTTCTTC	CALRAGLSNEQFF	NA	TRBV28	TRBJ2-1	NA
TGCAGCGCTGACAATAGCGGGAGTGGTACAATAGAGCAGTTCTTC	CSADNSGSGTIEQFF	TRBD2	TRBV29-1	TRBJ2-1	NA
TGTGCCACCCGGGATTGGGCGGATGAAAAACTGTTTTTT	CATRDWADEKLFF	NA	TRBV6-2/TRBV6-3	TRBJ1-4	NA
TGTGCCAGCAGACGACTACAAGAGACCCAGTACTTC	CASRRLQETQYF	NA	TRBV2	TRBJ2-5	few
TGTGCCTGGAGTGTAAGAGGTCAGCCCCAGCATTTT	CAWSVRGQPQHF	NA	TRBV30	TRBJ1-5	NA
TGTGCCAGCTCACCACCGGGACAGGGGGCGCGGAACACTGAAGCTTTCTTT	CASSPPGQGARNTEAFF	TRBD1	TRBV18	TRBJ1-1	few
TGTGCCAGTACCCGGGACAGGGGCACTGAAGCTTTCTTT	CASTRDRGTEAFF	TRBD1	TRBV19	TRBJ1-1	NA
TGTGCCAGCAGCTTATCAACTAGACGCACAGATACGCAGTATTTT	CASSLSTRRTDTQYF	NA	TRBV11-2	TRBJ2-3	many
TGTGCCAGTAGTGTCTTCACAGGGGGCAATCAGCCCCAGCATTTT	CASSVFTGGNQPQHF	TRBD1	TRBV19	TRBJ1-5	NA
TGTGCCAGCTCACCAAATCCCTCCAAAAGAAATCAGCCCCAGCATTTT	CASSPNPSKRNQPQHF	NA	TRBV18	TRBJ1-5	many
TGTGCCAGCAGTGATCTTCCTAGTCGGCATTTT	CASSDLPSRHF	NA	TRBV6-1	TRBJ1-5	NA
TGTGCCATCAGCGAGAACACCGGGGAGCTGTTTTTT	CAISENTGELFF	NA	TRBV10-3	TRBJ2-2	NA
TGTGCCAGCAGCCAAGTAGGACAGAACACTGAAGCTTTCTTT	CASSQVGQNTEAFF	NA	TRBV3-1	TRBJ1-1	many
TGTGCCAGCAGCATACTAGCTCTTGGGGGTATCTACGAGCAGTACTTC	CASSILALGGIYEQYF	NA	TRBV7-9	TRBJ2-7	NA
TGTGCCAGCAGCCCATCGACAGCCCACTATGGCTACACCTTC	CASSPSTAHYGYTF	NA	TRBV14	TRBJ1-2	few
TGTGCCAGCAGCGTAGCGGGAGGGCCGCAAGAGACCCAGTACTTC	CASSVAGGPQETQYF	TRBD2	TRBV9	TRBJ2-5	many
TGTGCCAGCAGTTACTCGCAGGCGAACACTGAAGCTTTCTTT	CASSYSQANTEAFF	NA	TRBV6-5	TRBJ1-1	many
TGTGCCAGCAGTTACCCTACTCGCAGAGGCTCTGGGGCCAACGTCCTGACTTTC	CASSYPTRRGSGANVLTF	NA	TRBV6-5	TRBJ2-6	once
TGTGCCAGCAGTGCCGACCTAGCGGCCGGCACAGATACGCAGTATTTT	CASSADLAAGTDTQYF	TRBD2	TRBV6-2/TRBV6-3	TRBJ2-3	few
TGTGCCAGCAGCCCCCTAGGAGGGAGACAGACCCAGTACTTC	CASSPLGGRQTQYF	NA	TRBV14	TRBJ2-5	NA
TGTGCCAGCAGTTATCGGGATCCATATAATTCACCCCTCCACTTT	CASSYRDPYNSPLHF	NA	TRBV7-2	TRBJ1-6	NA